The T cell receptor (beta chain) described here comes from a study of T cells in Graves' hyperthyroidism and ophthalmopathy. The overall study: Pretreatment peripheral blood was obtained at initial diagnosis. Findings of the study overall: In blood, most of the thyroid clonotypes expanded above 0.001 were also present.

Amplified TCR beta CDR3 regions came from RNA transcripts. Carried out on the TCR CDR3, a first-round RT-PCR used the HTBI primer set. TCRdb re-called the multiplex PCR reads with MiXCR, one entry per CDR3 protein. The sample includes a few hundred thousand distinct CDR3 sequences, roughly an eighth of them seen just once. There are many counts of this clonotype. Its antigen is unidentified. This CDR3 region has 14 residues. V was clipped by 5 bases and J by 2 bases, with 12 bases between them. Looked up from germline, CDR1 is SNHLY and CDR2 is FYNNEI. Material: blood. The chain has TRBV2 and TRBJ2-5, with D perhaps matching TRBD1 or TRBD2 (5 bases each). The TCR comes from a woman between 18 and 30 years old with Graves' hyperthyroidism. CDR3 residues: CASSSRDGQETQYF. CDR3 in DNA: TGTGCCAGCAGTAGCCGGGACGGTCAAGAGACCCAGTACTTC.